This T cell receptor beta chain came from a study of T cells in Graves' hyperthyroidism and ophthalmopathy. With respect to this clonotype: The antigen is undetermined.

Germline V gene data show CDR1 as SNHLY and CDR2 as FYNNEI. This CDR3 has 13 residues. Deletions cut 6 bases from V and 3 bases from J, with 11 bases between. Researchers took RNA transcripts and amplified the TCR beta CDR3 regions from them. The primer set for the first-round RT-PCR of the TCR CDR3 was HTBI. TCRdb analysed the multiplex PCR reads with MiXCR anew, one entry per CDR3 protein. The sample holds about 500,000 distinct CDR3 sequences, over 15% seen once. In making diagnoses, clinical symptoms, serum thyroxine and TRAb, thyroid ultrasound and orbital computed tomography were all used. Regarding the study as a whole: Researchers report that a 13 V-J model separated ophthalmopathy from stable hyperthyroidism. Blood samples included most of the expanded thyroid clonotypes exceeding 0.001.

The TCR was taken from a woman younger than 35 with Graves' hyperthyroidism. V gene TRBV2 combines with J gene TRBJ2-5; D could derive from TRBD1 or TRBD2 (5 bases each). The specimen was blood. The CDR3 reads CASSGRGEETQYF. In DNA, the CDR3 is TGTGCCAGCAGCGGTCGAGGGGAAGAGACCCAGTACTTC.